This T cell receptor (beta chain) derives from a study of T cells in localized non-small cell lung cancer. Overall study findings and caveats: A higher density of T cells in blood coincided with extended overall survival. Clonality peaked in uninvolved adjacent lung rather than tumor. Tumor samples were not multi-region, leaving intratumor heterogeneity unexcluded. There were a median about 53 of the top 100 tumor clones appearing in adjacent lung.

The data were produced by immunoSEQ multiplex PCR, yet TCRdb's version contains in-frame clones alone and is incomplete. The data contain approximately 88,000 clones, around 90% of them singletons. CDR1 and CDR2 from the germline V gene are KGHSH and LQKENI. This CDR3 is built from 15 residues. The V segment lost 0 bases and the J segment 8 bases; nucleotides outside the gene matches: 7. A word on this clone: Its antigen remains unidentified.

This rearrangement joins TRBV18 to TRBJ1-2; 9 bases are shared with TRBD1. The clonotype originates from a woman aged 40-69 years with stage II squamous cell lung carcinoma. The sample here was PBMCs, taken before any cancer treatment. The CDR3 DNA sequence: TGTGCCAGCTCACCACCGGGACAGGGACTAGGGGGCTACACCTTC. Its translation is CASSPPGQGLGGYTF.